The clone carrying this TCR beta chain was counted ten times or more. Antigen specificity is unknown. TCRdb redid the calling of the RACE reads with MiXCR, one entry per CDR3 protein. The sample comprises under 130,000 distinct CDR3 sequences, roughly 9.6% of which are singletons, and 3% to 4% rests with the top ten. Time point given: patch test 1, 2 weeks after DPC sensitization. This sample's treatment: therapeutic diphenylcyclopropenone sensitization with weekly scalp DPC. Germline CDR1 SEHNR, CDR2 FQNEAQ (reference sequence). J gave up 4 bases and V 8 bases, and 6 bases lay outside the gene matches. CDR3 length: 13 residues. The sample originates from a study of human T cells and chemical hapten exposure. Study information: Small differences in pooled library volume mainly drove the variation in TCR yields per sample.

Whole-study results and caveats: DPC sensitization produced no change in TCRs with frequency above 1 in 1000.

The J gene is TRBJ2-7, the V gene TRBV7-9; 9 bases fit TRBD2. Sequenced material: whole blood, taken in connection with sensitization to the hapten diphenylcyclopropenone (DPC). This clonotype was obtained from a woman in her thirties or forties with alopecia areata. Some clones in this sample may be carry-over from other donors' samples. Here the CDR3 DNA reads TGTGCCAGCGCAGCTAGCGGGGTGTACGAGCAGTACTTC. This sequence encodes CASAASGVYEQYF.